A selection of T cell receptor beta chains follows, all from one sample in a study of regulatory T cells. TCRdb's table, derived via immunoSEQ multiplex PCR, lists solely in-frame clones and lacks some. The sample gives over 9,000 clones, approximately 87% of which show up once; about 10% is in the top ten. Sequences were obtained from CD8+ T cells sorted from blood. These receptors all stem from a person under 35 with CD3G deficiency. Both conserved end residues are part of each CDR3.

v_call cdr3_aa
TRBV28 CASSSRDGTYNEQFF
TRBV19 CASSITGTNTEAFF
TRBV19 CASAPGGQGYNEQFF
TRBV6-4 CASSRRIQGYQETQYF
TRBV6-1 CASSEGGTLTYEQYF
TRBV9 CASSVLRGTGHYNEQFF
TRBV6-1 CASSDDRLALEQYF
TRBV5-1 CASSPGTGGYTF
TRBV28 CASSLRGGGTEAFF
TRBV6-1 CASSEFLSLDEAFF
TRBV19 CASSPRAYPYNEQFF
TRBV9 CASSVGTGANVLTF
TRBV5-1 CASSLGASDYGYTF
TRBV6-6 CASSPSLGKLFF
TRBV10-2 CASGHGGGLNSPLHF
TRBV6-1 CASSEWGDEQFF
TRBV19 CASSPRGHGNTEAFF
TRBV7-8 CASSLAALSTDTQYF
TRBV5-1 CASSTGTGGLVDTQYF
TRBV6-1 CASSVTGGSFYEQYF
TRBV19 CASSIGHSNIHHEQFF
TRBV6-1 CASRPRGYREAFF
TRBV28 CASSSSGLEGYEQYF
TRBV10-3 CAISPPGGTQYF
TRBV19 CASSKTRDRVGNTEAFF
TRBV28 CASSLGRGSYEQYF
TRBV7-8 CASSFLAGGPYEQFF
TRBV6-1 CASRQGRTANEKLFF
TRBV11-3 CASSDSAISTSRANVLTF
TRBV6-1 CASREGGTEAFF
TRBV23-1 CASSPDHF
TRBV28 CASRQGGHYEQYF
TRBV28 CASSDRGTEAFF
TRBV28 CASSLLGVAADTQYF
TRBV28 CASSSTGTSYPQYF
TRBV10-3 CAIRLDRGTDTQYF
TRBV7-9 CASSLKAGEAGANVLTF
TRBV28 CASSRSGYDSYEQYF
TRBV30 CAWSRGVGDTEAFF
TRBV28 CASSLGRDLTYEQYF